A selection of T cell receptor beta chains follows, all from one sample in a study of blood T cell repertoires in COVID-19. Measured with immunoSEQ multiplex PCR; TCRdb has only the in-frame clones, and not every one. The sample comprises 30,000 to 40,000 clones, more than 80% of which are singletons, and 44% rests with the top ten. Sequencing used peripheral blood. These receptors were taken from a man aged 60 to 69 with active or convalescent COVID-19. The CDR3 runs from the conserved cysteine through the conserved F or W. The D gene is left open where the match is weak. Clone size is not always given. Where it is, it says once, few, many or a class for expanded clones.

-	TRBV10-3	18	TRBJ2-2	-	TGTGCCATCAGTGAGTCGTCGCTAGCGCGACAGAACACCGGGGAGCTGTTTTTT	CAISESSLARQNTGELFF
-	TRBV24-1	18	TRBJ2-3	-	TGTGCCACCAGTGACCCCCCAGGTGGAGGGCCAGTCGCAGATACGCAGTATTTT	CATSDPPGGGPVADTQYF
once	TRBV10-1	15	TRBJ2-2	-	TGCGCCAGCAGTTTCCAGGGTTCCAACACCGGGGAGCTGTTTTTT	CASSFQGSNTGELFF
-	TRBV9	11	TRBJ1-1	-	TGTGCCGCGGGGGTGAACACTGAAGCTTTCTTT	CAAGVNTEAFF
-	TRBV4-2	20	TRBJ1-5	TRBD1	TGTGCCAGCAGCCAAGAGATTTGGACAGGGGGCGGGAAAAGCAATCAGCCCCAGCATTTT	CASSQEIWTGGGKSNQPQHF
-	TRBV4-2	14	TRBJ2-5	-	TGTGCCAGCAGCCAAGGAGGAGGACAAGAGACCCAGTACTTC	CASSQGGGQETQYF
-	TRBV10-2	15	TRBJ1-5	TRBD1	TGCGCCAGCAGTGACCGGGACAGAGGCAATCAGCCCCAGCATTTT	CASSDRDRGNQPQHF
-	TRBV7-2	16	TRBJ2-1	-	TGTGCCAGCAGCGTTAGAGTTTGGGGCGAGAAGGGTGAGCAGTTCTTC	CASSVRVWGEKGEQFF
-	TRBV6-5	14	TRBJ2-5	-	TGTGCCAGCAGTAACCGGGGATCACAAGAGACCCAGTACTTC	CASSNRGSQETQYF
-	TRBV27	14	TRBJ1-1	-	TGTGCCAGCAGTTTTGGAGGGACTCGCGCTGAAGCTTTCTTT	CASSFGGTRAEAFF
-	TRBV15	15	TRBJ1-3	-	TGTGCCACCAGCAGAGATTCGGGGGCTGGAAACACCATATATTTT	CATSRDSGAGNTIYF
-	TRBV7-9	15	TRBJ2-2	TRBD2	TGTGCCAGCAGACGGGGACTAGCGGGAGTCGGGGAGCTGTTTTTT	CASRRGLAGVGELFF
-	TRBV11-2	16	TRBJ1-4	TRBD1	TGTGCCAGCAGCTCCGAGACAGGGGTGCCTAATGAAAAACTGTTTTTT	CASSSETGVPNEKLFF
-	TRBV7-8	15	TRBJ2-2	-	TGTGCCAGCACCCACCCCCAGGAATTGTTCGGGGAGCTGTTTTTT	CASTHPQELFGELFF
-	TRBV28	16	TRBJ1-2	TRBD1	TGTGCCAGCAGTTTACTTTTTCGGGACAGTGAGTATGGCTACACCTTC	CASSLLFRDSEYGYTF
-	TRBV6-5	16	TRBJ1-2	-	TGTGCCAGCAGTTACTCTTGGCGGGGGCAAGTGTATGGCTACACCTTC	CASSYSWRGQVYGYTF
-	TRBV6-2/TRBV6-3	14	TRBJ2-1	-	TGTGCCAGCAGCGCGGAGAGCTCCTACAATGAGCAGTTCTTC	CASSAESSYNEQFF
-	TRBV6-5	13	TRBJ1-2	TRBD1	TGTGCCAGCAGTTGGACAGGGTCGGGCGGCTACACCTTC	CASSWTGSGGYTF
-	TRBV11-3	16	TRBJ2-1	-	TGTGCCAGCAGCTTAGGAGGCGGGACTGGGGCGATGGGGCAGTTCTTC	CASSLGGGTGAMGQFF
-	TRBV4-1	18	TRBJ2-3	-	TGCGCCAGCAGCCGGTGGGGGATAGACAGGTCTAGCACAGATACGCAGTATTTT	CASSRWGIDRSSTDTQYF
-	TRBV9	15	TRBJ2-3	-	TGTGCCAGCAGCGTAGGGGGCCGGCGAACAGATACGCAGTATTTT	CASSVGGRRTDTQYF
-	TRBV18	15	TRBJ2-1	-	TGTGCCAGCTCACCCTCAACCAGAAGGGGAAAGGAGCAGTTCTTC	CASSPSTRRGKEQFF
-	TRBV10-2	14	TRBJ2-1	-	TGCGCCAGCAGCGACTACACCATCTACAATGAGCAGTTCTTC	CASSDYTIYNEQFF
-	TRBV7-9	14	TRBJ2-1	-	TGTGCCAGCAGCGTAGCAACTTCCTACAATGAGCAGTTCTTC	CASSVATSYNEQFF
-	TRBV3-1/TRBV3-2	16	TRBJ2-4	TRBD2	TGTGCCAGCAGCCACCGAGCGGGGGTGACCAAAAACATTCAGTACTTC	CASSHRAGVTKNIQYF
-	TRBV23-1	13	TRBJ1-6	-	TGCGCCAGCAGTCAATCCCGTCGGTCACCCCTCCACTTT	CASSQSRRSPLHF
-	TRBV19	16	TRBJ2-3	TRBD2	TGTGCCAGTAGTAGGACTAGCGGGAGGGCCGGCCATACGCAGTATTTT	CASSRTSGRAGHTQYF
-	TRBV5-4	16	TRBJ1-1	TRBD1	TGTGCCAGCAGCCCTCAATGGGACAGGGGCCCCACTGAAGCTTTCTTT	CASSPQWDRGPTEAFF
-	TRBV9	16	TRBJ2-5	TRBD2	TGTGCCAGCAGCCCACCGACTAGCGGGAGACGAGAGACCCAGTACTTC	CASSPPTSGRRETQYF
-	TRBV3-1/TRBV3-2	15	TRBJ1-5	-	TGTGCCAGCAGCCAAGATGTGTCAGAACATCAGCCCCAGCATTTT	CASSQDVSEHQPQHF
-	TRBV19	17	TRBJ2-5	-	TGTGCCAGTAGTATCGGGTCGGGGGGCCTACAACAAGAGACCCAGTACTTC	CASSIGSGGLQQETQYF
-	TRBV5-1	18	TRBJ2-2	-	TGCGCCAGCAGCTTCCTGGCGGGGCCCCTGGGGAACACCGGGGAGCTGTTTTTT	CASSFLAGPLGNTGELFF
-	TRBV18	14	TRBJ2-3	-	TGTGCCAGCTCCCCGACAGGATTTACAGATACGCAGTATTTT	CASSPTGFTDTQYF
-	TRBV6-5	16	TRBJ2-1	-	TGTGCCAGCAGTTACGAAGGACTGGGCTCCTACAATGAGCAGTTCTTC	CASSYEGLGSYNEQFF
-	TRBV20-1	11	TRBJ1-1	-	TGCAGTGCCCACCTCCAAGGGGTAGCTTTCTTT	CSAHLQGVAFF
-	TRBV29-1	12	TRBJ1-2	-	TGCAGCGTTGCCCGGGGGGGCTATGGCTACACCTTC	CSVARGGYGYTF
-	TRBV5-6	14	TRBJ1-4	-	TGTGCCAGCAGCTGGGGGCAGCCTAATGAAAAACTGTTTTTT	CASSWGQPNEKLFF
once	TRBV7-6	16	TRBJ1-3	TRBD1	TGTGCCAGCAGCTTAGGAAACAGGGGAACTGGAAACACCATATATTTT	CASSLGNRGTGNTIYF